The present T cell receptor (beta chain) was sequenced within a study of T-cell reconstitution after alpha-beta-depleted transplantation in children. The CDR3 is 15 amino acids. Trimming took off 5 bases at V and 1 base at J, with 12 bases between the two ends. Germline assignment: CDR1 SGHTA and CDR2 FQGTGA. Study-wide points: Diversity and T-cell counts at one year after transplant derived mostly from new T cells. Reported findings indicate that, about two months after transplant, alpha-beta T cells came from several hundred expanded clones, which were derived from non-depleted graft cells. In some patients, recipient T cells and intrathymic progenitors surviving conditioning explained high day-60 diversity.

Details on this clonotype: The antigen is unknown.

For TCRbeta, the library was prepared with unique molecular identifiers. TCRdb independently ran MiXCR on the PCR reads; one entry per CDR3 protein. The repertoire has some 300,000 distinct CDR3 sequences, roughly 9.1% of them found once; the top ten carry roughly 7%. The starting material was PBMCs, obtained before TCRalphabeta/CD19-depleted stem cell transplant. The TCR comes from a boy under two years old with acute myeloid leukemia, due to receive a stem cell transplant. The gene calls are TRBV7-3 and TRBJ2-1; D gene unclear. The chain's CDR3 is CASSPRNGSYNEQFF. The CDR3 DNA reads TGTGCCAGCAGCCCTCGCAACGGGTCCTACAATGAGCAGTTCTTC.